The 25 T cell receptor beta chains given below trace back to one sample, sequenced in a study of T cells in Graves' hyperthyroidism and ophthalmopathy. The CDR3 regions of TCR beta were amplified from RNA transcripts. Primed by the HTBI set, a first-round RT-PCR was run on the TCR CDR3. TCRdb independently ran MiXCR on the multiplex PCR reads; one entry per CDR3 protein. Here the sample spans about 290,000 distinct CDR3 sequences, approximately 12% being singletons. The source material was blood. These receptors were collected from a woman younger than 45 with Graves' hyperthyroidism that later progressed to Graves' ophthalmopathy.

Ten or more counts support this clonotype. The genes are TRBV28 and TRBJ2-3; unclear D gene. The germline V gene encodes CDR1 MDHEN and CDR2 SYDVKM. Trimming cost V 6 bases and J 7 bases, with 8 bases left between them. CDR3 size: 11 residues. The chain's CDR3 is CASSQGHTQYF. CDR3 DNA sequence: TGTGCCAGCAGCCAAGGGCATACGCAGTATTTT.

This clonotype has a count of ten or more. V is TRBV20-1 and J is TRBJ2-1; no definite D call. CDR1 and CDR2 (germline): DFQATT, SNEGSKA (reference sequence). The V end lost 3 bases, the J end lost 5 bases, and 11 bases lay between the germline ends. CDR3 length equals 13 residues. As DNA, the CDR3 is TGCAGTGCTAGTGTCAAGGCGGACAATGAGCAGTTCTTC. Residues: CSASVKADNEQFF.

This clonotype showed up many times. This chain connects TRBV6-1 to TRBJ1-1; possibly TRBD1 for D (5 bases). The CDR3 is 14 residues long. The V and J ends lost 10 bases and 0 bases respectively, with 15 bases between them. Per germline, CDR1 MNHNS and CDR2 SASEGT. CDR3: CATLLRGLNTEAFF. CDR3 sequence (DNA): TGTGCCACCCTCCTTCGGGGGTTGAACACTGAAGCTTTCTTT.

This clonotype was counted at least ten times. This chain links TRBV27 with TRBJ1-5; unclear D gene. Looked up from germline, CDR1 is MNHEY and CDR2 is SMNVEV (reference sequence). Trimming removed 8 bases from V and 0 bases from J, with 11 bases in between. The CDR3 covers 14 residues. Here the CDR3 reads CASRTAYSNQPQHF. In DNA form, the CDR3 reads TGTGCCAGCCGAACAGCTTATAGCAATCAGCCCCAGCATTTT.

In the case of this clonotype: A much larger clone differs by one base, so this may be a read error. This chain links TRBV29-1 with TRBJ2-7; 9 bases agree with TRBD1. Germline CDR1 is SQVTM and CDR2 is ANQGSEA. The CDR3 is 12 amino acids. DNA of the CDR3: TGCAACGGGCTGGGACAGGGCTACGAGCAGTACTTC. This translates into CNGLGQGYEQYF.

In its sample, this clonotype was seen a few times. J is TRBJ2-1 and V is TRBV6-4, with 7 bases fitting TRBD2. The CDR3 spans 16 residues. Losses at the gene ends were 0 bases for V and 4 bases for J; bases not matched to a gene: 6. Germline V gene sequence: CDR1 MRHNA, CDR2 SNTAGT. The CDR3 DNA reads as TGTGCCAGCAGTGACTCTACCAGCGGGGATTACAATGAGCAGTTCTTC. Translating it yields CASSDSTSGDYNEQFF.

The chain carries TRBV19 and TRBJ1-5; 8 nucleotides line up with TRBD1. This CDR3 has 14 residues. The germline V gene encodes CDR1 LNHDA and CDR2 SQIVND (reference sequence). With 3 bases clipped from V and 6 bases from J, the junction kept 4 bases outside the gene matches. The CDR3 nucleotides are TGTGCCAGTAGTATCCGGACAGGGACTCAGCCCCAGCATTTT. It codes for CASSIRTGTQPQHF.

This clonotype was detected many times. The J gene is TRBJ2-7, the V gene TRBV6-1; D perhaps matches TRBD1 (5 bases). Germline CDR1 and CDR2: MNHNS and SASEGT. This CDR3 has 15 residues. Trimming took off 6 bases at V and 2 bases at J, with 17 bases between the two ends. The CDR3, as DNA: TGTGCCAGCAGCAACCAGGGTCCCTCCCCCTACGAGCAGTACTTC. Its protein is CASSNQGPSPYEQYF.

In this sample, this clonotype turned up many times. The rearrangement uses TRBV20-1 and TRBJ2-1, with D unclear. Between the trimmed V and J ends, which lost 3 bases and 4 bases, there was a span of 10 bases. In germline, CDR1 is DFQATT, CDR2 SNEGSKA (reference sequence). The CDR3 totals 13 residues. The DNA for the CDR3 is TGCAGTGCTAGGGCGGCTGCATACAATGAGCAGTTCTTC. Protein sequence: CSARAAAYNEQFF.

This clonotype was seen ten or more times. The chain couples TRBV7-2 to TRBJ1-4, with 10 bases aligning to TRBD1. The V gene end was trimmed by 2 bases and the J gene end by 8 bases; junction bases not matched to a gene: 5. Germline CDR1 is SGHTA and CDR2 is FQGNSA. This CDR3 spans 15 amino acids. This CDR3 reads CASSLRTGGKEKLFF. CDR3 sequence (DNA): TGTGCCAGCAGCTTACGGACAGGGGGAAAAGAAAAACTGTTTTTT.

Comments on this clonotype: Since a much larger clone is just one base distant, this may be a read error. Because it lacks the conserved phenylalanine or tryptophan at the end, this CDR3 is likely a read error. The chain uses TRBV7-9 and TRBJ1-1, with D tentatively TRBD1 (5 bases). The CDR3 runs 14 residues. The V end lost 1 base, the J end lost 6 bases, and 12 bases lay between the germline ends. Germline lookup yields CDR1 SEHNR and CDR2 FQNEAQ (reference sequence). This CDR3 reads CASSLEGDSAEAFL. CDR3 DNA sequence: TGTGCCAGCAGCTTAGAAGGGGATTCCGCTGAAGCTTTCCTT.

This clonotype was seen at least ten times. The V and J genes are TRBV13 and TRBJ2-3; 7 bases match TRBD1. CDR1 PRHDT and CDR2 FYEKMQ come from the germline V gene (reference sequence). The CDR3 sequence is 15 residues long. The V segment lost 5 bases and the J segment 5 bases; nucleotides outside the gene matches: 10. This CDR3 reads CASSEDDRAGDTQYF. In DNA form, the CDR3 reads TGTGCCAGCAGCGAGGACGACAGGGCTGGAGATACGCAGTATTTT.

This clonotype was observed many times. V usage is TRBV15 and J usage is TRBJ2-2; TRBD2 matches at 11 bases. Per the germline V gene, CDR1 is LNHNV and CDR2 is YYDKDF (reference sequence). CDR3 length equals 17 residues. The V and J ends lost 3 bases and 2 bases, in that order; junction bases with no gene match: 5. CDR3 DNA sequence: TGTGCCACCAGCAGTGCTGGGACTAGCGGTAACACCGGGGAGCTGTTTTTT. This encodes CATSSAGTSGNTGELFF.

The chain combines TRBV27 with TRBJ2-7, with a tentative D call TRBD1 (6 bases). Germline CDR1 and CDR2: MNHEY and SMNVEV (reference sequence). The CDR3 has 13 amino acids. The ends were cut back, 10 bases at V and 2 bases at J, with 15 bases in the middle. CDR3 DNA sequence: TGTGCCACCAGGAGAAAGGGGGCCTACGAGCAGTACTTC. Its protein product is CATRRKGAYEQYF.

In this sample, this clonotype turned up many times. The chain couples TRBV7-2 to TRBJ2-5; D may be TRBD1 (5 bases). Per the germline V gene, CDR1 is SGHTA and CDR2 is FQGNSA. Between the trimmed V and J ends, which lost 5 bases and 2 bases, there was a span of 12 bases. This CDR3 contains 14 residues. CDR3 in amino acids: CASSPQGVQETQYF. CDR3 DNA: TGTGCCAGCAGCCCACAAGGGGTACAAGAGACCCAGTACTTC.

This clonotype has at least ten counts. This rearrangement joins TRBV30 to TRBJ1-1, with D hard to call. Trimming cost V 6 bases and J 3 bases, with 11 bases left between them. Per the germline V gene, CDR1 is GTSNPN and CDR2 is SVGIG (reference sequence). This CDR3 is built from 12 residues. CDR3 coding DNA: TGTGCCTGTGGGAAGTTGGACACTGAAGCTTTCTTT. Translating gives CACGKLDTEAFF.

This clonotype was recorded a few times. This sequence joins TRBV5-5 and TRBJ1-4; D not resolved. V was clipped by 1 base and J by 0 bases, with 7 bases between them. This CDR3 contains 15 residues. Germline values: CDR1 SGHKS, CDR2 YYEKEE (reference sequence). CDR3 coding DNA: TGTGCCAGCAGCTTGTGGGCTGCAACTAATGAAAAACTGTTTTTT. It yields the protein CASSLWAATNEKLFF.

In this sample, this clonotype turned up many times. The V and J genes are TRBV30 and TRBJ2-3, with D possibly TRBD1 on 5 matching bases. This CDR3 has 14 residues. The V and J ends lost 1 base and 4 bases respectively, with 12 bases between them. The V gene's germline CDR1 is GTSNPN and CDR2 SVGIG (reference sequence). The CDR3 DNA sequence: TGTGCCTGGAGTGCGGACCTGACAGCAGATACGCAGTATTTT. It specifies CAWSADLTADTQYF.

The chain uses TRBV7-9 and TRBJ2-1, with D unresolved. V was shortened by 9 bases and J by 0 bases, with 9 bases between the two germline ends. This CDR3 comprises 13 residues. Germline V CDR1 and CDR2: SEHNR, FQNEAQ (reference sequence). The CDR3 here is CASRRSSYNEQFF. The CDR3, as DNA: TGTGCCAGTAGACGAAGCTCCTACAATGAGCAGTTCTTC.

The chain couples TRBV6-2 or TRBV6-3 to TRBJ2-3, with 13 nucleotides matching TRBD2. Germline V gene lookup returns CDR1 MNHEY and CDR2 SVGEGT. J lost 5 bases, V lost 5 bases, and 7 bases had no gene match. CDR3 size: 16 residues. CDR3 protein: CASSRLRTSGGDTQYF. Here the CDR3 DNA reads TGTGCCAGCAGTCGCCTCCGGACTAGCGGGGGAGATACGCAGTATTTT.

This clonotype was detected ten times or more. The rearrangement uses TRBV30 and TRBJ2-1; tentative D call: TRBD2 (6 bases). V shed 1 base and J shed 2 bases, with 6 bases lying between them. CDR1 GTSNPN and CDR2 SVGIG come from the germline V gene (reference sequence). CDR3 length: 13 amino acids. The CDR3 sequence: CAWSGEAYNEQFF. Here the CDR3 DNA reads TGTGCCTGGAGTGGGGAGGCCTACAATGAGCAGTTCTTC.

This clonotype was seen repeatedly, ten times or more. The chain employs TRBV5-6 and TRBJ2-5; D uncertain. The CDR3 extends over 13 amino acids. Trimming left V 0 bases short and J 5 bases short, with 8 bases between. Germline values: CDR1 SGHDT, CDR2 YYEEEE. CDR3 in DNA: TGTGCCAGCAGCTTGGCCATTATCGAGACCCAGTACTTC. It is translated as CASSLAIIETQYF.

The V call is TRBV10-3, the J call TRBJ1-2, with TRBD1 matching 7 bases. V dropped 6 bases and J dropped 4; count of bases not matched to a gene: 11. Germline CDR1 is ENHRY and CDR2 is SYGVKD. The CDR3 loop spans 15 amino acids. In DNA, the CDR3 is TGTGCCATCAGAGAGACCCCGGGACAGCTCTATGGCTACACCTTC. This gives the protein CAIRETPGQLYGYTF.

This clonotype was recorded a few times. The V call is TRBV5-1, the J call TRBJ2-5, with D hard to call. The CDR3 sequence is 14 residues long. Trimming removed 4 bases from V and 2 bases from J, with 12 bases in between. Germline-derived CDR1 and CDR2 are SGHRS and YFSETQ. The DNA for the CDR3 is TGCGCCAGCAGCCCGGACGTATTACAAGAGACCCAGTACTTC. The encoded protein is CASSPDVLQETQYF.

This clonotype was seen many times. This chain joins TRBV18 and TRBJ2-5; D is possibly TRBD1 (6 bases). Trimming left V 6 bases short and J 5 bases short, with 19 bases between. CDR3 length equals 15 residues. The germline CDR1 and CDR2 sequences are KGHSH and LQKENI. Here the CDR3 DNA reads TGTGCCAGCTCTCCAAGATCACAGGGCCAGGAGACCCAGTACTTC. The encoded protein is CASSPRSQGQETQYF.